The 14 T cell receptor beta chains listed next were all sequenced from one sample in a study of blood T cell repertoires in COVID-19. Assay: immunoSEQ multiplex PCR; the TCRdb copy retains only in-frame clones and omits some. In the table there are approximately 130,000 clones, over 80% of which are singletons. Sequenced input: peripheral blood. These receptors were collected from a man aged 45-65 years with active COVID-19.

This clone was seen only a few times. J is TRBJ1-2 and V is TRBV7-8, with 8 bases aligning to TRBD1. The V and J ends lost 2 bases and 5 bases, in that order; junction bases with no gene match: 7. CDR3 length: 15 residues. The V gene's germline CDR1 is SGHVS and CDR2 FQNEAQ. The CDR3 coding sequence is TGTGCCAGCAGCTTATCCGGACAGGGAGTATATGGCTACACCTTC. The encoded protein is CASSLSGQGVYGYTF.

This clone showed up just a few times. The V gene is TRBV4-2, the J gene TRBJ1-1; perhaps TRBD1 as D (6 bases). Germline loops: CDR1 LGHNA, CDR2 YNFKEQ. Trimming took 1 base from V and 7 from J, leaving 13 bases between them. This CDR3 has 14 amino acids. The CDR3 DNA is TGTGCCAGCAGCCAAGCTTGGACAGAGAATGAAGCTTTCTTT. Its translation is CASSQAWTENEAFF.

The CDR3 bases are TGCGCCAGCAGTGTTGAGCGGGGAACCGGGGAGACCCAGTACTTC. Translating it yields CASSVERGTGETQYF. The chain is built from TRBV10-2 and TRBJ2-5; 7 bases match TRBD2. Trimming took 4 bases from V and 5 from J; bases not matched to a gene: 10. CDR3 length: 15 amino acids. Germline V CDR1 and CDR2: WSHSY, SAAADI.

The V and J genes are TRBV6-6 and TRBJ1-2, with 7 bases matching TRBD1. Germline-derived CDR1 and CDR2 are MNHNY and SVGAGI (reference sequence). V lost 6 bases, J lost 5 bases, and 15 bases stayed unmatched. This CDR3 is 16 amino acids long. DNA of the CDR3: TGTGCCAGCAGGGGAAAAACAGGGGAATCCCCTTATGGCTACACCTTC. This gives the protein CASRGKTGESPYGYTF.

This chain uses TRBV5-1 with TRBJ2-3; 10 bases align to TRBD2. V trimming: 4 bases; J trimming: 2 bases; junction bases outside the gene matches: 16. CDR1 SGHRS and CDR2 YFSETQ come from the germline V gene. The CDR3 loop spans 19 amino acids. CDR3 nucleotide sequence: TGCGCCAGCAGCCTCAAAGGGAGCGGGGGGGTCGGCTTCACAGATACGCAGTATTTT. Amino acids: CASSLKGSGGVGFTDTQYF.

The chain couples TRBV30 to TRBJ2-7; D is undetermined. This CDR3 contains 11 residues. V was trimmed by 7 bases and J by 2 bases, leaving 9 bases between them. Per germline, CDR1 GTSNPN and CDR2 SVGIG (reference sequence). The CDR3 bases are TGTGCCTTAAGAGGAGCCTACGAGCAGTACTTC. This sequence encodes CALRGAYEQYF.

The genes are TRBV6-1 and TRBJ2-7, with D hard to call. The V end lost 0 bases, the J end lost 0 bases, and 9 bases lay between the germline ends. The germline V gene encodes CDR1 MNHNS and CDR2 SASEGT. CDR3 length equals 15 residues. The CDR3 nucleotides read TGTGCCAGCAGTGAAGCTCGGTCTTACTCCTACGAGCAGTACTTC. Protein: CASSEARSYSYEQYF.

The chain carries TRBV5-6 and TRBJ1-2, with TRBD1 identical over 9 bases. The CDR3 loop spans 14 amino acids. Trimming took 4 bases from V and 4 from J; bases not matched to a gene: 5. The germline V gene encodes CDR1 SGHDT and CDR2 YYEEEE. CDR3 region: CASSPGQGTYGYTF. The CDR3 region has the DNA TGTGCCAGCAGCCCGGGACAGGGTACCTATGGCTACACCTTC. Using reference TRBV5-6 and TRBJ1-2 for the parts outside the CDR3, the full variable domain is DAGVTQSPTHLIKTRGQQVTLRCSPKSGHDTVSWYQQALGQGPQFIFQYYEEEERQRGNFPDRFSGHQFPNYSSELNVNALLLGDSALYLCASSPGQGTYGYTFGSGTRLTVV.

Worth noting for this clone: Other DNA sequences in the same sample also yield this CDR3. The chain couples TRBV7-2 to TRBJ1-3, with D unresolved. Germline assignment: CDR1 SGHTA and CDR2 FQGNSA. This CDR3 spans 13 amino acids. The V and J ends lost 2 bases and 3 bases respectively, with 5 bases between them. For the CDR3, the DNA is TGTGCCAGCAGCTTAATCTTTGGAAACACCATATATTTT. The encoded protein is CASSLIFGNTIYF. Filled out from reference TRBV7-2 and TRBJ1-3, the complete variable domain reads GAGVSQSPSNKVTEKGKDVELRCDPISGHTALYWYRQSLGQGLEFLIYFQGNSAPDKSGLPSDRFSAERTGGSVSTLTIQRTQQEDSAVYLCASSLIFGNTIYFGEGSWLTVV.

The chain joins TRBV4-2 to TRBJ2-5; no clear D gene. Germline V lookup: CDR1 LGHNA, CDR2 YNFKEQ. The CDR3 is 13 residues long. The V end was cut by 2 bases, the J end by 3 bases, with 7 bases between. The CDR3 DNA is TGTGCCAGCAGCCAACGCGGTGAAGAGACCCAGTACTTC. It specifies CASSQRGEETQYF.

The chain uses TRBV5-1 and TRBJ2-7, with D possibly being TRBD2 (5 bases). Germline V gene sequence: CDR1 SGHRS, CDR2 YFSETQ. Deletions cut 2 bases from V and 2 bases from J, with 14 bases between. The CDR3 totals 15 residues. CDR3: CASSFSATGAYEQYF. In DNA, the CDR3 is TGCGCCAGCAGCTTTTCAGCCACCGGGGCCTACGAGCAGTACTTC.

This sequence joins TRBV5-6 and TRBJ1-2; 8 bases are shared with TRBD1. The V and J ends lost 0 bases and 4 bases, in that order; junction bases with no gene match: 5. The CDR3 runs to 15 residues. CDR1 SGHDT and CDR2 YYEEEE come from the germline V gene. CDR3 sequence: CASSLVGQGFYGYTF. In nucleotides, the CDR3 is TGTGCCAGCAGCTTGGTTGGACAGGGATTCTATGGCTACACCTTC.

The rearrangement links TRBV6-4 to TRBJ2-7, with 9 positions matching TRBD1. Losses at the gene ends were 5 bases for V and 1 base for J; bases not matched to a gene: 3. Germline values: CDR1 MRHNA, CDR2 SNTAGT. The CDR3 runs to 14 residues. The CDR3 loop reads CASSLTGGSYEQYF. The CDR3 DNA is TGTGCCAGCAGTTTGACAGGGGGATCCTACGAGCAGTACTTC.

The chain is built from TRBV7-9 and TRBJ2-3; 10 bases are a match to TRBD1. V lost 5 bases, J lost 2 bases, and 10 bases stayed unmatched. The CDR3 loop spans 17 amino acids. CDR1 is SEHNR and CDR2 is FQNEAQ in the germline V gene (reference sequence). This CDR3 reads CASSRRGTGAPTDTQYF. As DNA, the CDR3 is TGTGCCAGCAGCCGTCGCGGGACAGGGGCGCCCACAGATACGCAGTATTTT.